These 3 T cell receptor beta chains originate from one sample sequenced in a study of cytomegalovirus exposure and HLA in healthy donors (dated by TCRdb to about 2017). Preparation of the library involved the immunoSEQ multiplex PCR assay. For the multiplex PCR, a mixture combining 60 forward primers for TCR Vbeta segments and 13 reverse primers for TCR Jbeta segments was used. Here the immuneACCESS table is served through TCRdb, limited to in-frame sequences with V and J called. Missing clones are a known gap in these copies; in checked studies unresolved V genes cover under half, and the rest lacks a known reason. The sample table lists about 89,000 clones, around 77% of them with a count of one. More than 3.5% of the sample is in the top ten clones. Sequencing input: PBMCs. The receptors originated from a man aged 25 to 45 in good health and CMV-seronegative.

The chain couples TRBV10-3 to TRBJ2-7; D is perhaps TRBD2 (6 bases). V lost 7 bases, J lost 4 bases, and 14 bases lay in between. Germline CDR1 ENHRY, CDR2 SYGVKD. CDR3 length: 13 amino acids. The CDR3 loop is CAITRDSRYEQYF. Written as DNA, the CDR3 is TGTGCCATCACTCGGGACTCCCGATACGAGCAGTACTTC.

CDR3 nucleotide sequence: TGTGCCTGGAGTGGAGGGTTAAACTCCTACAATGAGCAGTTCTTC. This translates into CAWSGGLNSYNEQFF. This rearrangement joins TRBV30 to TRBJ2-1, with a possible D match to TRBD2 (5 bases). Per germline, CDR1 GTSNPN and CDR2 SVGIG (reference sequence). The CDR3 contains 15 residues. V gave up 1 base and J gave up 0 bases, with 10 bases separating them.

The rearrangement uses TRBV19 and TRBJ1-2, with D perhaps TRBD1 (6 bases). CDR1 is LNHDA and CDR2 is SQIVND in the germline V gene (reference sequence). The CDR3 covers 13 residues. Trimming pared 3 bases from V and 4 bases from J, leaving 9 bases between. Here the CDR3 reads CASSMDRRYGYTF. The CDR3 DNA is TGTGCCAGTAGTATGGACAGACGCTATGGCTACACCTTC.